What follows is one T cell receptor beta chain and its context. Antigen unknown. This record belongs to a study of cytomegalovirus exposure and HLA in healthy donors. Study-wide results and limits: The investigators catalogued 150 to 200 TCR beta chains as cytomegalovirus-associated. The classifier was said to identify cytomegalovirus status with high specificity and sensitivity.

A roughly 120-subject validation cohort, separate from the approximately 720-subject first cohort, supplied the donors. V lost 3 bases and J lost 2; bases outside the gene matches: 2. The CDR3 sequence is 15 residues long. Germline CDR1 reads MNHEY; CDR2 reads SMNVEV (reference sequence). Libraries were prepared by immunoSEQ multiplex PCR; TCRdb keeps only in-frame clonotypes and omits some of them. Of under 110,000 clones in the sample, around 90% are singletons; the top ten hold 1.8%. The sequencing sample was made of PBMCs. The source is a young woman in good health and CMV-seropositive. V is TRBV27 and J is TRBJ2-1, with 9 bases fitting TRBD2. The CDR3 coding sequence is TGTGCCAGCAGTTTGGGGACTAGCCCCTACAATGAGCAGTTCTTC. As protein: CASSLGTSPYNEQFF.